Listed here are 22 T cell receptor beta chains from one sample, sequenced in a study of OX40 agonist ivuxolimab in advanced cancers. The protocol was immunoSEQ multiplex PCR, while the TCRdb copy is restricted to in-frame clones and leaves out a portion. The sample gives tens of thousands of clones, around 88% of which show up once; over 0.55% is in the top ten. The source was CD4+ or CD8+ T cells sorted from blood, collected in a trial of the OX40 agonist ivuxolimab. All receptors derive from an adult with an advanced solid tumor such as melanoma, head and neck, liver or kidney cancer.

V gene TRBV28 combines with J gene TRBJ1-6, with D tentatively TRBD1 (6 bases). V was shortened by 3 bases and J by 6 bases, with 12 bases between the two germline ends. There are 15 residues in the CDR3. CDR1 and CDR2 (germline): MDHEN, SYDVKM. This CDR3 is CASSFRDTPNSPLHF. The CDR3 DNA follows: TGTGCCAGCAGTTTCCGGGACACTCCTAATTCACCCCTCCACTTT.

The chain is built from TRBV27 and TRBJ2-2, with D possibly TRBD1 on 5 matching bases. Germline values: CDR1 MNHEY, CDR2 SMNVEV (reference sequence). The CDR3 totals 15 residues. V lost 4 bases and J 8 bases, leaving 17 bases between the germline ends. Here the CDR3 reads CASSSRQGITGELFF. CDR3 nucleotides: TGTGCCAGCAGTTCACGTCAGGGTATTACGGGGGAGCTGTTTTTT.

This chain links TRBV14 with TRBJ1-6, with unresolved D. Germline CDR1 SGHDN, CDR2 FVKESK. Trimming stripped 4 bases from V and 4 bases from J, with 11 bases between. The CDR3 has 15 amino acids. The CDR3 reads CASSLSVLYNSPLHF. The CDR3 nucleotides read TGTGCCAGCAGCCTCTCGGTCCTTTATAATTCACCCCTCCACTTT.

J is TRBJ2-1 and V is TRBV18; 9 bases agree with TRBD2. In germline, CDR1 is KGHSH, CDR2 LQKENI. The V segment lost 2 bases and the J segment 5 bases; nucleotides outside the gene matches: 10. The CDR3 covers 17 residues. This chain's CDR3 is CASSPKGGGARDNEQFF. CDR3 nucleotide sequence: TGTGCCAGCTCACCAAAGGGCGGGGGGGCAAGAGACAATGAGCAGTTCTTC. Supplemented by reference TRBV18 and TRBJ2-1, the full variable domain reads NAGVMQNPRHLVRRRGQEARLRCSPMKGHSHVYWYRQLPEEGLKFMVYLQKENIIDESGMPKERFSAEFPKEGPSILRIQQVVRGDSAAYFCASSPKGGGARDNEQFFGPGTRLTVL.

The chain combines TRBV5-4 with TRBJ2-1, with 9 bases lining up with TRBD1. In germline, CDR1 is SGHNT, CDR2 YYREEE (reference sequence). Germline trimming cut 4 bases from V and 2 bases from J; bases unmatched to any gene: 10. The CDR3 runs 17 residues. The chain's CDR3 is CASSPTGGSIPYNEQFF. CDR3 bases: TGTGCCAGCAGCCCAACAGGGGGCAGTATCCCCTACAATGAGCAGTTCTTC.

This chain uses TRBV5-1 with TRBJ2-5, with 9 nucleotides matching TRBD1. CDR1 is SGHRS, CDR2 YFSETQ, per germline. The CDR3 spans 16 residues. Trimming at V came to 0 bases and at J to 4 bases, leaving 7 bases not matched to a gene. The CDR3 bases are TGCGCCAGCAGCTTGGCTGGGACAGGGAAAAGAGAGACCCAGTACTTC. Protein product: CASSLAGTGKRETQYF.

The chain links TRBV7-8 to TRBJ1-5; D not resolved. This CDR3 comprises 15 residues. In germline, CDR1 is SGHVS, CDR2 FQNEAQ. Trimming removed 1 base from V and 4 bases from J, with 11 bases in between. The CDR3 spells CASSLVDGINQPQHF. For the CDR3, the DNA is TGTGCCAGCAGCTTAGTTGACGGGATAAATCAGCCCCAGCATTTT.

The rearrangement joins TRBV11-2 to TRBJ2-7; tentatively, D is TRBD2 (5 bases). In germline, CDR1 is SGHAT, CDR2 FQNNGV. V was shortened by 0 bases and J by 3 bases, with 6 bases between the two germline ends. CDR3 length equals 13 residues. The CDR3 nucleotides read TGTGCCAGCAGCTTAGATCGGGACTACGAGCAGTACTTC. Protein sequence: CASSLDRDYEQYF.

Written as DNA, the CDR3 is TGTGCCAGCAGCCCCCCGGGCGGGGGGTTCACCGGGGAGCTGTTTTTT. Translation: CASSPPGGGFTGELFF. The chain combines TRBV7-2 with TRBJ2-2, with 8 positions matching TRBD2. The CDR3 totals 16 residues. Trimming cost V 5 bases and J 4 bases; bases outside gene matches: 9. Germline CDR1 and CDR2: SGHTA and FQGNSA. Variable domain in full (rest from reference TRBV7-2 and TRBJ2-2): GAGVSQSPSNKVTEKGKDVELRCDPISGHTALYWYRQSLGQGLEFLIYFQGNSAPDKSGLPSDRFSAERTGGSVSTLTIQRTQQEDSAVYLCASSPPGGGFTGELFFGEGSRLTVL.

The rearrangement joins TRBV4-1 to TRBJ2-7; D gene ambiguous. Trimming removed 0 bases from V and 1 base from J, with 4 bases in between. The CDR3 totals 13 residues. Germline assignment: CDR1 MGHRA and CDR2 YSYEKL. CDR3 protein: CASSQDYSYEQYF. For the CDR3, the DNA is TGCGCCAGCAGCCAAGACTATTCCTACGAGCAGTACTTC.

The chain is built from TRBV6-1 and TRBJ2-5; TRBD1 matches at 7 bases. The germline V gene has CDR1 MNHNS and CDR2 SASEGT. The J segment lost 3 bases and the V segment lost 7 bases, leaving 5 bases of the junction unmatched. The CDR3 spans 13 residues. The CDR3 here is CASTLDREETQYF. In nucleotides, the CDR3 is TGTGCCAGCACTTTAGACAGGGAAGAGACCCAGTACTTC.

V and J are TRBV18 and TRBJ1-2, with 7 bases fitting TRBD1. The length of the CDR3 is 15 residues. Germline V CDR1 and CDR2: KGHSH, LQKENI. V lost 0 bases and J lost 7; bases outside the gene matches: 8. In DNA, the CDR3 is TGTGCCAGCTCACCACCTGAGAGGGGGCCTAGTGGCTACACCTTC. Translation gives CASSPPERGPSGYTF.

This sequence joins TRBV6-1 and TRBJ1-5; a possible D gene is TRBD1 (5 bases). In germline, CDR1 is MNHNS, CDR2 SASEGT. V dropped 3 bases and J dropped 2 bases, with 8 bases sitting between them. CDR3 size: 14 residues. Here the CDR3 DNA reads TGTGCCAGCAGTGAGGGGGGGGGCAATCAGCCCCAGCATTTT. It translates to CASSEGGGNQPQHF.

This CDR3 reads CASSLTGGEPQHF. The CDR3 DNA reads as TGTGCCAGCTCACTTACAGGGGGCGAGCCCCAGCATTTT. The chain recombines TRBV18 with TRBJ1-5; 9 nucleotides align to TRBD1. Germline-derived CDR1 and CDR2 are KGHSH and LQKENI. There are 13 residues in the CDR3. V lost 4 bases and J lost 8; bases outside the gene matches: 3.

A single count supports this clone. The rearrangement links TRBV25-1 to TRBJ1-1; possibly TRBD1 for D (5 bases). The CDR3 runs 12 residues. In germline, CDR1 is MGHDK, CDR2 SYGVNS. The V and J ends lost 5 bases and 11 bases respectively, with 15 bases between them. CDR3 region: CASSKVGDDAFF. CDR3 coding DNA: TGTGCCAGCAGTAAGGTAGGGGATGATGCTTTCTTT.

J is TRBJ2-2 and V is TRBV5-1; no reliable D call. The germline V and J ends were trimmed by 0 bases and 1 base, with 7 bases remaining between them. This CDR3 has 15 amino acids. Germline V gene lookup returns CDR1 SGHRS and CDR2 YFSETQ. CDR3 DNA sequence: TGCGCCAGCAGCTTGGTTGTCTTGAACACCGGGGAGCTGTTTTTT. Its translation: CASSLVVLNTGELFF.

The chain has TRBV6-6 and TRBJ2-7; D is unresolved. This CDR3 has 13 amino acids. The germline V gene has CDR1 MNHNY and CDR2 SVGAGI (reference sequence). V lost 6 bases, J lost 2 bases, and 11 bases lay in between. CDR3 in amino acids: CASRGSNAYEQYF. Written as DNA, the CDR3 is TGTGCCAGCAGGGGGTCCAACGCCTACGAGCAGTACTTC.

The V call is TRBV5-1, the J call TRBJ2-2; no definite D call. Trimming left V 0 bases short and J 7 bases short, with 7 bases between. From germline, CDR1 is SGHRS and CDR2 YFSETQ. This CDR3 contains 13 residues. The DNA for the CDR3 is TGCGCCAGCAGCTTGGTTGTAGACGGGGAGCTGTTTTTT. The encoded protein is CASSLVVDGELFF.

This chain links TRBV5-4 with TRBJ1-2, with D possibly being TRBD1 (6 bases). This CDR3 comprises 15 residues. With 4 bases removed from V and 8 bases from J, the gap between germline ends came to 21 bases. The V gene's germline CDR1 is SGHNT and CDR2 YYREEE (reference sequence). CDR3 DNA sequence: TGTGCCAGCAGCCTAACAGGGTCAGCCCTGTGGGGCTACACCTTC. Its translation: CASSLTGSALWGYTF.

This chain uses TRBV7-8 with TRBJ2-3; D might be TRBD1 or TRBD2, each matching 6 bases. Germline V gene lookup returns CDR1 SGHVS and CDR2 FQNEAQ. Trimming pared 8 bases from V and 2 bases from J, leaving 20 bases between. The CDR3 spans 16 residues. The CDR3 coding sequence is TGTGCCAGCGGTTACCGCCGGGGGCTGAACACAGATACGCAGTATTTT. Amino acid sequence: CASGYRRGLNTDTQYF. The whole variable domain, filled in from reference TRBV7-8 and TRBJ2-3, reads GAGVSQSPRYKVAKRGQDVALRCDPISGHVSLFWYQQALGQGPEFLTYFQNEAQLDKSGLPSDRFFAERPEGSVSTLKIQRTQQEDSAVYLCASGYRRGLNTDTQYFGPGTRLTVL.

V gene TRBV4-2 combines with J gene TRBJ2-1; D not resolved. V was trimmed by 4 bases and J by 8 bases, leaving 21 bases between them. The CDR3 sequence is 16 residues long. The germline gives CDR1 LGHNA, CDR2 YNFKEQ. CDR3 in amino acids: CASSLQTRIQSDEQFF. In nucleotides, the CDR3 is TGTGCCAGCAGCCTTCAGACCCGTATTCAATCCGATGAGCAGTTCTTC.

J is TRBJ2-2 and V is TRBV19; possibly TRBD2 for D (6 bases). The CDR3 consists of 14 residues. Between the trimmed V and J ends, which lost 3 bases and 7 bases, there was a span of 12 bases. Germline loops: CDR1 LNHDA, CDR2 SQIVND (reference sequence). The CDR3 DNA reads TGTGCCAGTAGTATTGGAGGGGCGGGCGGGGAGCTGTTTTTT. This translates into CASSIGGAGGELFF. Variable domain in full (rest from reference TRBV19 and TRBJ2-2): DGGITQSPKYLFRKEGQNVTLSCEQNLNHDAMYWYRQDPGQGLRLIYYSQIVNDFQKGDIAEGYSVSREKKESFPLTVTSAQKNPTAFYLCASSIGGAGGELFFGEGSRLTVL.